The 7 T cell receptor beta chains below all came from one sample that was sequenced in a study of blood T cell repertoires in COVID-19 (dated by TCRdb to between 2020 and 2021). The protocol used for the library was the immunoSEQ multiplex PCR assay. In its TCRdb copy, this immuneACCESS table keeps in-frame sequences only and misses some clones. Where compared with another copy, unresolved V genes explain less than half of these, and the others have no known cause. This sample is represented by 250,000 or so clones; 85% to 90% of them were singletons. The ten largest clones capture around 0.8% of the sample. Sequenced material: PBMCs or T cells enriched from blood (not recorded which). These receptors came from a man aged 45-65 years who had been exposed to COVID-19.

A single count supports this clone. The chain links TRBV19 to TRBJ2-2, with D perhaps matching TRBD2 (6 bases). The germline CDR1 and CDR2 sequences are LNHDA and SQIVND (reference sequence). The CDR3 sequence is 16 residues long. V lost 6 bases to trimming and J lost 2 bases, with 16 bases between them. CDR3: CASSPYGGTNTGELFF. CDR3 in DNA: TGTGCCAGTAGCCCGTACGGGGGTACCAACACCGGGGAGCTGTTTTTT. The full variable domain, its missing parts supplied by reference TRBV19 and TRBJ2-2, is DGGITQSPKYLFRKEGQNVTLSCEQNLNHDAMYWYRQDPGQGLRLIYYSQIVNDFQKGDIAEGYSVSREKKESFPLTVTSAQKNPTAFYLCASSPYGGTNTGELFFGEGSRLTVL.

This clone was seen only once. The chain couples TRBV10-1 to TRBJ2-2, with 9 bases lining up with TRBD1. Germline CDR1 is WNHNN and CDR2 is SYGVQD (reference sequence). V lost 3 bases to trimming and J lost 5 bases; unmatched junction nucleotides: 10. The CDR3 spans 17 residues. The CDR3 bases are TGCGCCAGCAGTGAACGAAACAGGACAGGGGAAACCGGGGAGCTGTTTTTT. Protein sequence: CASSERNRTGETGELFF.

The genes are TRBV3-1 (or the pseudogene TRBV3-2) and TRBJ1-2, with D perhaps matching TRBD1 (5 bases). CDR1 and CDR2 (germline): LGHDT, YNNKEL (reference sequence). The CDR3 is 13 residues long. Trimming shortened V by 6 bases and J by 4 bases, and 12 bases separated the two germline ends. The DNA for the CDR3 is TGTGCCAGCAGTTCAGGGAGGGCCTATGGCTACACCTTC. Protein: CASSSGRAYGYTF.

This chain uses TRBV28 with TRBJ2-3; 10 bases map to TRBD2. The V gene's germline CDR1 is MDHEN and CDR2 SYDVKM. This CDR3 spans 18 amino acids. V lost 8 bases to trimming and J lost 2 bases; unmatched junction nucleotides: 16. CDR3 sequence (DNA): TGTGCCAGCCGAGATTCTAGCGGGAGAGACTTTTACACAGATACGCAGTATTTT. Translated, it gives CASRDSSGRDFYTDTQYF.

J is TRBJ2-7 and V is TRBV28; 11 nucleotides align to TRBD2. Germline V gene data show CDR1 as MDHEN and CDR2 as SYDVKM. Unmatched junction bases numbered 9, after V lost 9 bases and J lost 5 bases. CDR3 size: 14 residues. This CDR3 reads CASSTSGSLNEQYV. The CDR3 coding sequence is TGTGCCAGTTCTACTAGCGGGAGTTTAAACGAGCAGTACGTC.

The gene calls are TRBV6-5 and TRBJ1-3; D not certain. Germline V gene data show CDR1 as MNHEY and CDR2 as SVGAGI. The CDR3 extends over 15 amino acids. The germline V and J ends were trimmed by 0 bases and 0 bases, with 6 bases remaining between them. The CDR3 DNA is TGTGCCAGCAGTTACTCCTTCGGCTCTGGAAACACCATATATTTT. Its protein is CASSYSFGSGNTIYF.

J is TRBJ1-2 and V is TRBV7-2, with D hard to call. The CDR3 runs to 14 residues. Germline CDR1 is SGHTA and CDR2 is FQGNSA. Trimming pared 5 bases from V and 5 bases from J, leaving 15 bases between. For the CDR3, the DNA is TGTGCCAGCAGCCCTAGAGCCCCACTGTATGGCTACACCTTC. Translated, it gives CASSPRAPLYGYTF.